These 17 T cell receptor beta chains were all obtained from the same sample, sequenced in a study of T cells in Graves' hyperthyroidism and ophthalmopathy. RNA transcripts served as the template for amplifying TCR beta CDR3 regions. The HTBI primer set drove a first-round RT-PCR of the TCR CDR3. TCRdb re-derived calls from the multiplex PCR reads in MiXCR, one entry per CDR3 protein. The table records 750,000 to 950,000 distinct CDR3 sequences, more than 30% of them present only once. The sample comprised blood. The receptor set was obtained from a young man with Graves' hyperthyroidism.

This clonotype was detected a few times. V gene TRBV25-1 combines with J gene TRBJ2-7; 8 bases agree with TRBD2. CDR1 is MGHDK, CDR2 SYGVNS, per germline. V lost 8 bases and J lost 2; bases outside the gene matches: 5. The CDR3 is 13 amino acids. This chain's CDR3 is CASGSGTPYEQYF. The CDR3 DNA is TGTGCCAGCGGTAGCGGGACCCCCTACGAGCAGTACTTC.

This rearrangement joins TRBV29-1 to TRBJ2-2, with D tentatively TRBD2 (6 bases). Deletions cut 4 bases from V and 3 bases from J, with 24 bases between. The CDR3 consists of 18 residues. From germline, CDR1 is SQVTM and CDR2 ANQGSEA. As DNA, the CDR3 is TGCAGCGTTGGGAGGGAAACCGACCTGTATGGCTACACCGGGGAGCTGTTTTTT. It specifies CSVGRETDLYGYTGELFF.

This clonotype was picked up a small number of times. The chain couples TRBV7-2 to TRBJ1-3; D ambiguous. The CDR3 length is 15 residues. The germline V and J ends were trimmed by 0 bases and 2 bases, with 8 bases remaining between them. Germline assignment: CDR1 SGHTA and CDR2 FQGNSA. CDR3 region: CASSLALQPGNTIYF. In DNA form, the CDR3 reads TGTGCCAGCAGCTTAGCTTTACAGCCTGGAAACACCATATATTTT.

This clonotype showed up many times. This rearrangement joins TRBV2 to TRBJ2-2, with 8 positions matching TRBD2. After removal of 7 bases from V and 4 bases from J, the junction contained 5 bases not matched to a gene. This CDR3 is 14 amino acids long. Germline V gene lookup returns CDR1 SNHLY and CDR2 FYNNEI. CDR3 in DNA: TGTGCCAGCACGGCGGGGGGACGCACCGGGGAGCTGTTTTTT. The encoded protein is CASTAGGRTGELFF.

This clonotype was seen at least ten times. The chain has TRBV25-1 and TRBJ1-2; the match to TRBD1 covers 9 bases. CDR1 is MGHDK, CDR2 SYGVNS, per germline. Trimming took 3 bases from V and 5 from J; bases not matched to a gene: 1. The CDR3 loop spans 13 amino acids. CDR3 loop: CASSEGTGYGYTF. For the CDR3, the DNA is TGTGCCAGCAGTGAGGGGACAGGGTATGGCTACACCTTC.

The J gene is TRBJ2-5, the V gene TRBV7-9; 8 bases fit TRBD2. V lost 3 bases and J lost 4; bases outside the gene matches: 7. Germline V gives CDR1 SEHNR, CDR2 FQNEAQ (reference sequence). This CDR3 contains 15 residues. CDR3 residues: CASSLGAGASETQYF. In DNA, the CDR3 is TGTGCCAGCAGCTTGGGAGCGGGAGCTTCAGAGACCCAGTACTTC. Based on the CDR3 plus reference TRBV7-9 and TRBJ2-5, the full variable domain is DTGVSQNPRHKITKRGQNVTFRCDPISEHNRLYWYRQTLGQGPEFLTYFQNEAQLEKSRLLSDRFSAERPKGSFSTLEIQRTEQGDSAMYLCASSLGAGASETQYFGPGTRLLVL.

This rearrangement joins TRBV2 to TRBJ1-2, with a weak D call TRBD1 (5 bases). This CDR3 has 10 amino acids. V lost 4 bases and J lost 12, with 9 bases in between. Per germline, CDR1 SNHLY and CDR2 FYNNEI. DNA for the CDR3: TGTGCCAGCAGTGGGGACGTTAACACCTTC. It encodes CASSGDVNTF.

This clonotype was observed at least ten times. This chain joins TRBV20-1 and TRBJ1-4; no firm D call. The V end was cut by 0 bases, the J end by 5 bases, with 4 bases between. Per the germline V gene, CDR1 is DFQATT and CDR2 is SNEGSKA (reference sequence). The length of the CDR3 is 12 residues. This CDR3 is CSARDGNEKLFF. The CDR3 nucleotides are TGCAGTGCTAGAGACGGAAATGAAAAACTGTTTTTT.

Ten or more counts support this clonotype. The V and J genes are TRBV29-1 and TRBJ2-5; D may be TRBD1 or TRBD2 (5 bases each). Germline CDR1 reads SQVTM; CDR2 reads ANQGSEA. The CDR3 contains 12 residues. V dropped 8 bases and J dropped 5 bases, with 15 bases sitting between them. In DNA form, the CDR3 reads TGCAGCTGGGTTGGGGGTGGGGAGACCCAGTACTTC. Translating it yields CSWVGGGETQYF. Full variable domain (missing parts from reference TRBV29-1 and TRBJ2-5): SAVISQKPSRDICQRGTSLTIQCQVDSQVTMMFWYRQQPGQSLTLIATANQGSEATYESGFVIDKFPISRPNLTFSTLTVSNMSPEDSSIYLCSWVGGGETQYFGPGTRLLVL.

The chain employs TRBV11-1 and TRBJ2-5, with D possibly TRBD2 on 7 matching bases. CDR3 size: 13 residues. Germline values: CDR1 SGHAT, CDR2 FQDESV (reference sequence). The V end was cut by 6 bases, the J end by 4 bases, with 12 bases between. CDR3 nucleotide sequence: TGTGCCAGCAGTTACAGGGAGGGAGAGACCCAGTACTTC. The encoded protein is CASSYREGETQYF.

This clonotype was counted at least ten times. The chain couples TRBV7-2 to TRBJ2-6; D is unresolved. Germline V gene data show CDR1 as SGHTA and CDR2 as FQGNSA. V was cut by 8 bases and J by 0 bases, with 11 bases left in between. The CDR3 has 15 residues. CDR3 in amino acids: CASRPLSSGANVLTF. CDR3 nucleotides: TGTGCCAGCCGGCCTCTGAGCTCTGGGGCCAACGTCCTGACTTTC. The full variable domain, completed using reference TRBV7-2 and TRBJ2-6, is GAGVSQSPSNKVTEKGKDVELRCDPISGHTALYWYRQSLGQGLEFLIYFQGNSAPDKSGLPSDRFSAERTGGSVSTLTIQRTQQEDSAVYLCASRPLSSGANVLTFGAGSRLTVL.

The count of this clonotype is one. V usage is TRBV20-1 and J usage is TRBJ2-2; TRBD1 or TRBD2 may be the D gene (5 bases each). The germline gives CDR1 DFQATT, CDR2 SNEGSKA (reference sequence). The length of the CDR3 is 15 residues. V was pared by 5 bases and J by 1 base, with 14 bases between. The CDR3 spells CSAQGLGLNTGELFF. CDR3 bases: TGCAGTGCTCAAGGACTGGGGCTGAACACCGGGGAGCTGTTTTTT.

This clonotype appeared a few times. The chain is built from TRBV10-3 and TRBJ1-6; TRBD1 matches 10 bases. CDR1 ENHRY and CDR2 SYGVKD come from the germline V gene. This CDR3 is built from 13 residues. With V trimmed by 10 bases and J by 9 bases, 6 bases remained unmatched. The chain's CDR3 is CATSGQGSSPLHF. Here the CDR3 DNA reads TGTGCCACATCGGGACAGGGGAGTTCACCCCTCCACTTT.

The chain links TRBV7-2 to TRBJ2-7; maybe TRBD2 (6 bases). The germline CDR1 and CDR2 sequences are SGHTA and FQGNSA. The CDR3 covers 15 residues. V shed 1 base and J shed 3 bases, with 13 bases lying between them. The CDR3 coding sequence is TGTGCCAGCAGCTTAGATCCGGGAGTCGGCTACGAGCAGTACTTC. Amino acid sequence: CASSLDPGVGYEQYF.

This clonotype was detected many times. CDR3 region: CASSLEQGYQPQHF. The CDR3 nucleotides read TGTGCCAGTAGTTTGGAACAGGGATACCAGCCCCAGCATTTT. The chain recombines TRBV19 with TRBJ1-5, with D perhaps TRBD1 (6 bases). Germline CDR1 reads LNHDA; CDR2 reads SQIVND (reference sequence). CDR3 length: 14 amino acids. The germline V and J ends were trimmed by 5 bases and 7 bases, with 15 bases remaining between them.

This clonotype was picked up many times. The rearrangement joins TRBV19 to TRBJ2-2; D is possibly TRBD2 (5 bases). CDR1 and CDR2 (germline): LNHDA, SQIVND (reference sequence). There are 13 residues in the CDR3. Trimming took 6 bases from V and 7 from J, leaving 12 bases between them. In DNA, the CDR3 is TGTGCCAGTAGCCCACTCGGGGACGGGGAGCTGTTTTTT. This sequence encodes CASSPLGDGELFF.

This chain connects TRBV10-2 to TRBJ1-5; D gene ambiguous. The CDR3 extends over 15 amino acids. The V gene lost 0 bases and the J gene lost 2 bases, with 8 bases spanning the gap. CDR1 is WSHSY and CDR2 is SAAADI in the germline V gene. Written as DNA, the CDR3 is TGCGCCAGCAGTGAGTCGGTATACGGCAATCAGCCCCAGCATTTT. As protein: CASSESVYGNQPQHF.